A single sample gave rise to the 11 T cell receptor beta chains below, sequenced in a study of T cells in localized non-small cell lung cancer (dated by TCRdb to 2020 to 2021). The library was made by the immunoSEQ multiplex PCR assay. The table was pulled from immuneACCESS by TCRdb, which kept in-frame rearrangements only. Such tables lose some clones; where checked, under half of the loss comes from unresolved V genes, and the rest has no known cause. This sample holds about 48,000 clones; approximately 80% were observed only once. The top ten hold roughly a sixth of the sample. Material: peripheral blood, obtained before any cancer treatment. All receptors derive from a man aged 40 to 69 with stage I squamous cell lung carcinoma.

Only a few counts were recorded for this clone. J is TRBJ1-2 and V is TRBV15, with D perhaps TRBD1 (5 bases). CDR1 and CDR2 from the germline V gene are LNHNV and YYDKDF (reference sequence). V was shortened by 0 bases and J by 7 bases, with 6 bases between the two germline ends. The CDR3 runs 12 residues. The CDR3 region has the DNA TGTGCCACCAGCAGAGATCAGGGTGGCTACACCTTC. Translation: CATSRDQGGYTF. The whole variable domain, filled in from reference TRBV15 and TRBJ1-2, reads DAMVIQNPRYQVTQFGKPVTLSCSQTLNHNVMYWYQQKSSQAPKLLFHYYDKDFNNEADTPDNFQSRRPNTSFCFLDIRSPGLGDTAMYLCATSRDQGGYTFGSGTRLTVV.

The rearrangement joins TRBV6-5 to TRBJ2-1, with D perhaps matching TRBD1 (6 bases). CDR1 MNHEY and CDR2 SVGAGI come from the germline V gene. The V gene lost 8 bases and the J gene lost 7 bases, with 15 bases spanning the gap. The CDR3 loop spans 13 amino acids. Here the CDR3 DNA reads TGTGCCAGCTATCAGGGGTCAAGTAATGAGCAGTTCTTC. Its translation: CASYQGSSNEQFF.

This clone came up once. The CDR3 is CASGYETQYF. CDR3 sequence (DNA): TGTGCCAGCGGATATGAGACCCAGTACTTC. The chain joins TRBV27 to TRBJ2-5; D is uncertain. V shed 8 bases and J shed 5 bases, with 6 bases lying between them. CDR1 MNHEY and CDR2 SMNVEV come from the germline V gene (reference sequence). The CDR3 is 10 amino acids.

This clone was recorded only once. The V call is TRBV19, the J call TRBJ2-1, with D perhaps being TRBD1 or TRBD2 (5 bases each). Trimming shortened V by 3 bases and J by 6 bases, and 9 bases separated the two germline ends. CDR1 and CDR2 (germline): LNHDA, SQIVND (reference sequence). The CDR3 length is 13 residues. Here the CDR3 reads CASSIGTTNEQFF. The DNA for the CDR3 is TGTGCCAGTAGTATCGGGACCACCAATGAGCAGTTCTTC.

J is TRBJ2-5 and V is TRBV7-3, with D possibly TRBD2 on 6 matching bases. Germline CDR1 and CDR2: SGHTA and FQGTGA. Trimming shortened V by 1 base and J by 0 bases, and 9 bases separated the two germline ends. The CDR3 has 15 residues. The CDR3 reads CASSLRGTHQETQYF. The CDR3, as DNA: TGTGCCAGCAGCTTAAGAGGGACTCACCAAGAGACCCAGTACTTC.

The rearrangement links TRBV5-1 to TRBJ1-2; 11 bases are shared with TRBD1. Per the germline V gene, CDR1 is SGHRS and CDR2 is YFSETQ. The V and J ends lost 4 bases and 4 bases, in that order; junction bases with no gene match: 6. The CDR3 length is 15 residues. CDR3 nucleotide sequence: TGCGCCAGCAGCCGGGGACAGGGGGAGTCCTATGGCTACACCTTC. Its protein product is CASSRGQGESYGYTF.

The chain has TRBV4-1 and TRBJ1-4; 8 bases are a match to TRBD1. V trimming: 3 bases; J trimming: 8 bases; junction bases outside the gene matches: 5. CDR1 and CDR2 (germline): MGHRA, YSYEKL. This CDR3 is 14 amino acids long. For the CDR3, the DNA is TGCGCCAGCAGCCAGGGACAGGTAGTGGAAAAACTGTTTTTT. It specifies CASSQGQVVEKLFF.

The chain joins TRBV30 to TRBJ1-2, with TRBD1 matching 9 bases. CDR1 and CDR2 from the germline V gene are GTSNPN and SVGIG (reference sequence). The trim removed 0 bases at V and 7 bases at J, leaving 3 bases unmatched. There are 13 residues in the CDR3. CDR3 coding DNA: TGTGCCTGGAGTGTAAACAGGGGGCTTGGCTACACCTTC. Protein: CAWSVNRGLGYTF.

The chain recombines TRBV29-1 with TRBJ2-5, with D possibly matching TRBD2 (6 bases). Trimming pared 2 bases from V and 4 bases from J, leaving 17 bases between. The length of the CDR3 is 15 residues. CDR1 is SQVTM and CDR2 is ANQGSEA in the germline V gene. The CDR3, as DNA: TGCAGCGTTGAATTCCAGGGTGGAGGGCGAGAGACCCAGTACTTC. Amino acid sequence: CSVEFQGGGRETQYF.

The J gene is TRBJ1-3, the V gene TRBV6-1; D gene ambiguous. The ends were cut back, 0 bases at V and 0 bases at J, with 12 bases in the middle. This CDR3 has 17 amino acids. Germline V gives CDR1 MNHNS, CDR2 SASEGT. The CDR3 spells CASSEAHGGSSGNTIYF. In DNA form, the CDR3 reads TGTGCCAGCAGTGAAGCGCACGGAGGGAGCTCTGGAAACACCATATATTTT.

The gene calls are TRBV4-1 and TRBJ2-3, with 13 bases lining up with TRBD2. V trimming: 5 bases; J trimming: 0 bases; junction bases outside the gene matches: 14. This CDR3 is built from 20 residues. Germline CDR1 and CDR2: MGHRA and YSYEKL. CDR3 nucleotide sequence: TGCGCCAGCAGCTCGCTTACCGGGACTAGCGGGGTACTTAGCACAGATACGCAGTATTTT. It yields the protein CASSSLTGTSGVLSTDTQYF.